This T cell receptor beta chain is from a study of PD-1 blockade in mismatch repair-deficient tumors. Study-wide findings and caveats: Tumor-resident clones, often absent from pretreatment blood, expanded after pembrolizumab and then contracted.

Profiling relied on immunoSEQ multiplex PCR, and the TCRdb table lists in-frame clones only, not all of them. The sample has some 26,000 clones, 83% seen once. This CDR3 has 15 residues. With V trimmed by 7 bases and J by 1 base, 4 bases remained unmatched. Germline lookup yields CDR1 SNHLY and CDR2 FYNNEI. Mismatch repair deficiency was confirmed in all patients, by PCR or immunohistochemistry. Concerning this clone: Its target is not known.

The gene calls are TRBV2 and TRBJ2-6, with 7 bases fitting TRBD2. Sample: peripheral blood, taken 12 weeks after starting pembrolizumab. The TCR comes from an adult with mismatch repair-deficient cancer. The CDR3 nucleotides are TGTGCCAGCAAGCTGGGGGGGTCTGGGGCCAACGTCCTGACTTTC. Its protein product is CASKLGGSGANVLTF.